The next 25 T cell receptor beta chains were all read from a single sample in a study of T cell responses to AZD1222 COVID-19 vaccine. Assay: immunoSEQ multiplex PCR; the TCRdb copy retains only in-frame clones and omits some. The sample records more than 95,000 clones, 87% being singletons. This specimen consisted of peripheral blood, obtained on day 0 of AZD1222 vaccination. These receptors originate from an adult in good health.

Concerning this clone itself: The same CDR3 can be traced to other DNA sequences in this sample. The J gene is TRBJ2-7, the V gene TRBV3-1 (or the pseudogene TRBV3-2); TRBD1 is a possible D gene (5 bases). Trimming removed 1 base from V and 2 bases from J, with 9 bases in between. From germline, CDR1 is LGHDT and CDR2 YNNKEL (reference sequence). The CDR3 contains 14 residues. The CDR3 DNA follows: TGTGCCAGCAGCCAAGGGGCAGGGACCTACGAGCAGTACTTC. This sequence encodes CASSQGAGTYEQYF.

The chain links TRBV10-3 to TRBJ2-3; the match to TRBD2 covers 9 bases. The germline gives CDR1 ENHRY, CDR2 SYGVKD. The CDR3 is 14 residues long. V trimming: 11 bases; J trimming: 2 bases; junction bases outside the gene matches: 8. The CDR3 sequence: CASNGGGATDTQYF. DNA for the CDR3: TGTGCCTCCAACGGCGGGGGGGCCACAGATACGCAGTATTTT.

This clone was picked up one time. V is TRBV3-1 (or the pseudogene TRBV3-2) and J is TRBJ2-1, with 13 positions matching TRBD2. There are 17 residues in the CDR3. The germline V gene encodes CDR1 LGHDT and CDR2 YNNKEL (reference sequence). Germline trimming cut 3 bases from V and 7 bases from J; bases unmatched to any gene: 9. Here the CDR3 DNA reads TGTGCCAGCAGCCAGGATAGACTAGCGGGGGGTGTGAATGAGCAGTTCTTC. This encodes CASSQDRLAGGVNEQFF.

The rearrangement joins TRBV4-2 to TRBJ1-2; D is possibly TRBD1 (5 bases). This CDR3 has 15 residues. Germline V gene data show CDR1 as LGHNA and CDR2 as YNFKEQ. Trimming removed 0 bases from V and 3 bases from J, with 11 bases in between. The DNA of the CDR3 is TGTGCCAGCAGCCAAGATATTGGGGGTTACTATGGCTACACCTTC. Protein: CASSQDIGGYYGYTF.

On this clone: Mismatch with germline at one junction end may stem from a read error. The rearrangement joins TRBV19 to TRBJ2-7, with D perhaps TRBD2 (5 bases). This CDR3 comprises 9 residues. Germline values: CDR1 LNHDA, CDR2 SQIVND (reference sequence). DNA of the CDR3: TGCCGACCGGGGAACGAGCAGTACTTC. Residues: CRPGNEQYF.

CDR3 protein: CASSLNINYGYTF. The CDR3 coding sequence is TGCGCCAGCAGCCTAAATATCAACTATGGCTACACCTTC. The chain joins TRBV5-1 to TRBJ1-2; D call uncertain. This CDR3 region has 13 residues. Trimming took 4 bases from V and 2 from J, leaving 9 bases between them. Germline V gene data show CDR1 as SGHRS and CDR2 as YFSETQ.

The rearrangement uses TRBV3-1 (or the pseudogene TRBV3-2) and TRBJ1-1; D is uncertain. The CDR3 has 13 amino acids. CDR1 LGHDT and CDR2 YNNKEL come from the germline V gene (reference sequence). V was trimmed by 1 base and J by 2 bases, leaving 5 bases between them. CDR3 protein: CASSQVSNTEAFF. DNA of the CDR3: TGTGCCAGCAGCCAAGTTTCTAACACTGAAGCTTTCTTT.

In this sample, this clone turned up a few times. The chain combines TRBV2 with TRBJ2-7, with D perhaps TRBD1 (5 bases). The V and J ends lost 0 bases and 3 bases respectively, with 9 bases between them. CDR1 and CDR2 (germline): SNHLY, FYNNEI. The CDR3 runs 14 residues. The CDR3 DNA reads TGTGCCAGCAGTGAAGCGGGGCAAATCTACGAGCAGTACTTC. It specifies CASSEAGQIYEQYF.

This chain joins TRBV18 and TRBJ1-3; a possible D gene is TRBD1 (5 bases). In germline, CDR1 is KGHSH, CDR2 LQKENI. Trimming left V 3 bases short and J 0 bases short, with 12 bases between. The length of the CDR3 is 16 residues. In DNA, the CDR3 is TGTGCCAGCTCACCTCTGGGGGACCACTCTGGAAACACCATATATTTT. Translation gives CASSPLGDHSGNTIYF.

The gene calls are TRBV5-4 and TRBJ2-3; no reliable D call. The germline gives CDR1 SGHNT, CDR2 YYREEE (reference sequence). Trimming left V 0 bases short and J 2 bases short, with 7 bases between. CDR3 size: 14 residues. DNA for the CDR3: TGTGCCAGCAGCTTGGTCGGCCTCACAGATACGCAGTATTTT. This translates into CASSLVGLTDTQYF.

The chain employs TRBV3-1 (or the pseudogene TRBV3-2) and TRBJ2-3; 7 bases are shared with TRBD2. CDR1 is LGHDT, CDR2 YNNKEL, per germline (reference sequence). V was clipped by 4 bases and J by 2 bases; unmatched bases: 6. The CDR3 length is 15 residues. In nucleotides, the CDR3 is TGTGCCAGCAGCCGTATGGGGAGGGACACAGATACGCAGTATTTT. Protein sequence: CASSRMGRDTDTQYF.

The V and J genes are TRBV6-5 and TRBJ1-1; the match to TRBD1 covers 7 bases. CDR3 length: 15 amino acids. V lost 6 bases to trimming and J lost 1 base; unmatched junction nucleotides: 8. The germline CDR1 and CDR2 sequences are MNHEY and SVGAGI. The CDR3 protein is CASRGTGTENTEAFF. The CDR3 DNA sequence: TGTGCCAGCAGGGGAACCGGGACAGAGAACACTGAAGCTTTCTTT.

The chain is built from TRBV30 and TRBJ1-5; D is undetermined. V was pared by 2 bases and J by 3 bases, with 8 bases between. This CDR3 has 13 amino acids. Germline CDR1 is GTSNPN and CDR2 is SVGIG (reference sequence). The CDR3 bases are TGTGCCTGGAGTTCAGGAACCAATCAGCCCCAGCATTTT. This sequence encodes CAWSSGTNQPQHF.

The V call is TRBV7-2, the J call TRBJ1-5; TRBD1 might be the D (6 bases). This CDR3 region has 14 residues. Germline V lookup: CDR1 SGHTA, CDR2 FQGNSA. Trimming stripped 3 bases from V and 1 base from J, with 7 bases between. DNA for the CDR3: TGTGCCAGCAGCTTCCAGGGGAGCAATCAGCCCCAGCATTTT. This sequence encodes CASSFQGSNQPQHF.

The table lists this clone with a count of one. The genes are TRBV5-6 and TRBJ1-1, with D unclear. Germline V gene sequence: CDR1 SGHDT, CDR2 YYEEEE. The CDR3 runs 16 residues. Trimming left V 4 bases short and J 0 bases short, with 16 bases between. CDR3 DNA sequence: TGTGCCAGCAGCAACCGTAGGGTTTTACTGAACACTGAAGCTTTCTTT. Its protein product is CASSNRRVLLNTEAFF. The full variable domain, in which reference TRBV5-6 and TRBJ1-1 provide the parts outside the CDR3, is DAGVTQSPTHLIKTRGQQVTLRCSPKSGHDTVSWYQQALGQGPQFIFQYYEEEERQRGNFPDRFSGHQFPNYSSELNVNALLLGDSALYLCASSNRRVLLNTEAFFGQGTRLTVV.

The chain couples TRBV27 to TRBJ1-3; no clear D. The V and J ends lost 5 bases and 1 base respectively, with 15 bases between them. Germline assignment: CDR1 MNHEY and CDR2 SMNVEV (reference sequence). The CDR3 totals 16 residues. DNA of the CDR3: TGTGCCAGCAGTCCCACCTGGGTCTTATCTGGAAACACCATATATTTT. This sequence encodes CASSPTWVLSGNTIYF.

This rearrangement joins TRBV19 to TRBJ2-6, with a weak D call TRBD2 (7 bases). Germline V gives CDR1 LNHDA, CDR2 SQIVND (reference sequence). The CDR3 is made up of 17 amino acids. The V and J ends lost 5 bases and 4 bases respectively, with 18 bases between them. For the CDR3, the DNA is TGTGCCAGTAGTCCCATCGGGGGGCTCAGGGGGGCCAACGTCCTGACTTTC. Amino acids: CASSPIGGLRGANVLTF. The full variable domain, rest sourced from reference TRBV19 and TRBJ2-6, is DGGITQSPKYLFRKEGQNVTLSCEQNLNHDAMYWYRQDPGQGLRLIYYSQIVNDFQKGDIAEGYSVSREKKESFPLTVTSAQKNPTAFYLCASSPIGGLRGANVLTFGAGSRLTVL.

V and J are TRBV7-9 and TRBJ2-1; 10 positions agree with TRBD1. This CDR3 is built from 15 residues. The junction had 10 bases not matched to a gene; V was cut back by 6 bases and J by 8 bases. Per germline, CDR1 SEHNR and CDR2 FQNEAQ (reference sequence). This CDR3 reads CASSPVRTGGHEQFF. In nucleotides, the CDR3 is TGTGCCAGCAGTCCCGTAAGGACAGGGGGTCATGAGCAGTTCTTC. Together with reference TRBV7-9 and TRBJ2-1, the CDR3 gives the full variable domain: DTGVSQNPRHKITKRGQNVTFRCDPISEHNRLYWYRQTLGQGPEFLTYFQNEAQLEKSRLLSDRFSAERPKGSFSTLEIQRTEQGDSAMYLCASSPVRTGGHEQFFGPGTRLTVL.

The DNA of the CDR3 is TGTGCCAGCACCGATTTCGTAGGGAGTAAGGAGCAGTACTTC. Its protein is CASTDFVGSKEQYF. The chain combines TRBV7-9 with TRBJ2-7, with D possibly matching TRBD2 (5 bases). Germline CDR1 SEHNR, CDR2 FQNEAQ (reference sequence). The CDR3 spans 14 residues. Trimming cost V 7 bases and J 7 bases, with 20 bases left between them. Combining the CDR3 with reference TRBV7-9 and TRBJ2-7 gives the whole variable domain DTGVSQNPRHKITKRGQNVTFRCDPISEHNRLYWYRQTLGQGPEFLTYFQNEAQLEKSRLLSDRFSAERPKGSFSTLEIQRTEQGDSAMYLCASTDFVGSKEQYFGPGTRLTVT.

This chain joins TRBV19 and TRBJ1-2; the match to TRBD1 covers 11 bases. V trimming: 3 bases; J trimming: 10 bases; junction bases outside the gene matches: 7. Germline CDR1 reads LNHDA; CDR2 reads SQIVND (reference sequence). This CDR3 comprises 14 residues. CDR3 sequence: CASSIEGQGGSYTF. The DNA for the CDR3 is TGTGCCAGTAGTATCGAGGGACAGGGGGGATCCTACACCTTC.

This clone was picked up a small number of times. This chain links TRBV28 with TRBJ1-1; the match to TRBD1 covers 12 bases. The V gene end was trimmed by 1 base and the J gene end by 11 bases; junction bases not matched to a gene: 8. CDR1 is MDHEN and CDR2 is SYDVKM in the germline V gene. This CDR3 region has 15 residues. The CDR3, as DNA: TGTGCCAGCAGTTTATCGGGACAGGGGGCGCGGAGGGCTTTCTTT. Its protein is CASSLSGQGARRAFF.

The chain joins TRBV19 to TRBJ2-7; 7 bases agree with TRBD1. Germline CDR1 LNHDA, CDR2 SQIVND (reference sequence). V was clipped by 4 bases and J by 2 bases; unmatched bases: 2. The CDR3 has 13 residues. This CDR3 is CASSTGQPYEQYF. Here the CDR3 DNA reads TGTGCCAGTAGTACGGGACAGCCCTACGAGCAGTACTTC.

The rearrangement joins TRBV5-4 to TRBJ2-6; possibly TRBD1 or TRBD2 for D (5 bases each). Germline V gene sequence: CDR1 SGHNT, CDR2 YYREEE (reference sequence). V lost 3 bases, J lost 1 base, and 14 bases lay in between. The CDR3 contains 17 residues. CDR3 sequence (DNA): TGTGCCAGCAGCTCCCCCAGGGAGCAGTCTGGGGCCAACGTCCTGACTTTC. It translates to CASSSPREQSGANVLTF.

The genes are TRBV10-3 and TRBJ1-5; 9 bases fit TRBD1. The length of the CDR3 is 16 residues. Trimming removed 9 bases from V and 6 bases from J; junction bases left unmatched: 15. Germline V gives CDR1 ENHRY, CDR2 SYGVKD. CDR3 DNA: TGTGCCATAGAGGGGGACAGGGCAAGATGGGGTCAGCCCCAGCATTTT. Its translation: CAIEGDRARWGQPQHF.

The J gene is TRBJ1-2, the V gene TRBV28; D gene uncertain. From germline, CDR1 is MDHEN and CDR2 SYDVKM. This CDR3 is built from 13 residues. The ends were cut back, 4 bases at V and 5 bases at J, with 11 bases in the middle. CDR3 loop: CASSSAPGYGYTF. CDR3 in DNA: TGTGCCAGCAGTTCGGCCCCTGGTTATGGCTACACCTTC.